This TCR beta chain was documented in a study of cytomegalovirus exposure and HLA in healthy donors. Primers: 60 Vbeta forward and 13 Jbeta reverse. Generated by immunoSEQ multiplex PCR, the TCRdb table keeps only in-frame clones and is missing some. The data contain 200,000 to 250,000 clones, approximately 79% of them singletons. As to this clone: Its target is unknown.

The study, taken as a whole, reports: Association of a missense DCLRE1C variant with TCR beta V- and J-gene trimming was reported in a later analysis.

This TCR came from a man aged 45-60 years in good health and CMV-seronegative. The sample was PBMCs.

The chain's CDR3 is CASSSGLAGGISYNEQFF. The CDR3 region has the DNA TGTGCCAGCAGCTCGGGACTAGCGGGAGGGATCTCCTACAATGAGCAGTTCTTC. This chain uses TRBV11-2 with TRBJ2-1, with 16 bases matching TRBD2. Germline V CDR1 and CDR2: SGHAT, FQNNGV. J gave up 0 bases and V 4 bases, and 3 bases lay outside the gene matches. The CDR3 loop spans 18 amino acids.